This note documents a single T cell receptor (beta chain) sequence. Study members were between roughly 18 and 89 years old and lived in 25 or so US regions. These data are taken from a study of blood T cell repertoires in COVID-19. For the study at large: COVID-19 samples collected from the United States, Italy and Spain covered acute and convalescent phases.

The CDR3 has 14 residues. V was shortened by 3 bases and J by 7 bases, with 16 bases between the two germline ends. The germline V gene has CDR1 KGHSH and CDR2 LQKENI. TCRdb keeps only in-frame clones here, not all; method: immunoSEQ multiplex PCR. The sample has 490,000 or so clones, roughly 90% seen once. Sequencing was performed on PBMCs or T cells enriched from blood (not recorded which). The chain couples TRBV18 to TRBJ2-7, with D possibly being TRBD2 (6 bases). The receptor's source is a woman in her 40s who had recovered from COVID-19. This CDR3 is CASSPSGGEGEQYF. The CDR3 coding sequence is TGTGCCAGCTCACCGTCCGGGGGTGAGGGGGAGCAGTACTTC.